This is a list of T cell receptor beta chains from one sample in a study of technical replicates of blood from a handful of donors. Libraries were prepared by immunoSEQ multiplex PCR; TCRdb keeps only in-frame clonotypes and omits some of them. Found here are roughly 80,000 clones, 70% to 90% of them singletons; the top ten hold 0.41%. The sample consisted of T cells isolated from PBMCs. The source is a human donor in good health. CDR3s include the opening cysteine and the closing phenylalanine or tryptophan. The D gene is left open where the match is weak. The listing skips clone size in some rows; elsewhere it reads once, few, many or a size class.

size	V	J	D	CDR3	DNA
.	TRBV28	TRBJ2-2	TRBD1	CASTLGDRNTGELFF	TGTGCCAGCACCCTGGGGGACAGGAACACCGGGGAGCTGTTTTTT
.	TRBV10-2	TRBJ2-5	.	CASSERRLDQTQYF	TGCGCCAGCAGTGAACGAAGACTAGATCAGACCCAGTACTTC
.	TRBV4-3	TRBJ2-3	TRBD1	CASSHFVETGPNDF	TGCGCCAGCAGCCATTTCGTAGAGACAGGGCCTAACGATTTT
.	TRBV28	TRBJ2-7	TRBD2	CASSSDRTRYHEQYF	TGTGCCAGCAGTTCGGACCGGACTAGGTACCACGAGCAGTACTTC
.	TRBV4-3	TRBJ1-3	.	CASSQIQGTSGNTIYF	TGCGCCAGCAGCCAAATACAGGGCACGTCTGGAAACACCATATATTTT
.	TRBV27	TRBJ1-5	TRBD1	CASSYTGGAQRAGNQPQHF	TGTGCCAGCAGTTACACAGGGGGAGCTCAAAGGGCGGGCAATCAGCCCCAGCATTTT
once	TRBV10-3	TRBJ2-7	TRBD2	CAISYSSGNYEQYF	TGTGCCATCAGTTACTCTAGCGGGAATTACGAGCAGTACTTC
.	TRBV2	TRBJ2-1	.	CASSDGQGYNEQFF	TGTGCCAGCAGTGATGGGCAGGGCTACAATGAGCAGTTCTTC
.	TRBV27	TRBJ2-3	TRBD2	CASSLGLAGFTDTQYF	TGTGCCAGCAGCCTCGGACTAGCGGGCTTCACAGATACGCAGTATTTT
.	TRBV10-2	TRBJ2-3	TRBD2	CASKLAGTSTDTQYF	TGCGCCAGCAAACTAGCGGGAACTAGCACAGATACGCAGTATTTT
once	TRBV6-1	TRBJ1-1	.	CASEKNTEAFF	TGTGCCAGCGAGAAGAACACTGAAGCTTTCTTT
.	TRBV9	TRBJ1-1	.	CASNRLQRVTEAFF	TGTGCCAGCAATAGGCTTCAGAGGGTCACTGAAGCTTTCTTT
.	TRBV4-1	TRBJ2-1	.	CASCKIYPRSYNEQFF	TGCGCCAGCTGTAAAATTTACCCACGGTCCTACAATGAGCAGTTCTTC
.	TRBV7-8	TRBJ1-4	.	CASSPEMDEKLFF	TGTGCCAGCAGCCCCGAGATGGATGAAAAACTGTTTTTT
once	TRBV27	TRBJ2-1	.	CASSLSLAINEQFF	TGTGCCAGCAGTTTATCCCTAGCGATCAATGAGCAGTTCTTC
.	TRBV6-5	TRBJ2-1	.	CASCGADWWLFF	TGTGCCAGCTGCGGAGCGGACTGGTGGCTGTTCTTC
.	TRBV30	TRBJ2-2	TRBD2	CAWSVPRTSGTGELFF	TGTGCCTGGAGTGTACCCCGGACTAGCGGCACCGGGGAGCTGTTTTTT
.	TRBV10-3	TRBJ2-5	.	CAISPDRNQETQYF	TGTGCCATCAGTCCGGACAGAAACCAAGAGACCCAGTACTTC
.	TRBV7-2	TRBJ2-7	TRBD2	CASSGASGRSSEQYF	TGTGCCAGCAGCGGAGCTAGCGGGAGGTCATCCGAGCAGTACTTC
.	TRBV5-1	TRBJ2-1	.	CASSWRISGNYNNEQFF	TGCGCCAGCAGCTGGCGAATTAGCGGAAATTACAACAATGAGCAGTTCTTC
.	TRBV5-1	TRBJ2-2	TRBD1	CASSLEGALNTGELFF	TGCGCCAGCAGCTTGGAGGGGGCCTTGAACACCGGGGAGCTGTTTTTT
.	TRBV5-1	TRBJ2-7	TRBD2	CASSLEGLAGLYEQYF	TGCGCCAGCAGCTTGGAGGGTCTAGCGGGCCTCTACGAGCAGTACTTC
.	TRBV27	TRBJ2-1	.	CASSLSLSVAYNEQFF	TGTGCCAGCAGTTTATCGTTGAGCGTTGCCTACAATGAGCAGTTCTTC
.	TRBV28	TRBJ2-3	TRBD2	CASSLISIRLAGDKDTQYF	TGTGCCAGCAGTTTAATATCAATTCGGCTAGCGGGAGATAAGGATACGCAGTATTTT
.	TRBV25-1	TRBJ1-6	.	CASSDLRQTNSPLHF	TGTGCCAGCAGTGACCTCCGACAGACTAATTCACCCCTCCACTTT
.	TRBV30	TRBJ1-4	TRBD1	CAWSVQGALGEKLFF	TGTGCCTGGAGTGTCCAGGGGGCGCTGGGTGAAAAACTGTTTTTT
.	TRBV19	TRBJ1-1	TRBD1	CASIATGVSSTEAFF	TGTGCCAGTATTGCGACAGGGGTTTCTTCCACTGAAGCTTTCTTT
.	TRBV6-5	TRBJ1-1	TRBD1	CASSLWTGRNTEAFF	TGTGCCAGCAGTCTCTGGACAGGGCGGAACACTGAAGCTTTCTTT
.	TRBV4-2	TRBJ2-3	TRBD2	CASSQEKREMDTQYF	TGTGCCAGCAGCCAAGAAAAGCGGGAGATGGATACGCAGTATTTT
once	TRBV2	TRBJ1-1	TRBD1	CASSGQGMNTEAFF	TGTGCCAGCAGTGGACAGGGGATGAACACTGAAGCTTTCTTT
once	TRBV27	TRBJ1-1	TRBD1	CASSLGDRDLNTEAFF	TGTGCCAGCAGTTTAGGAGACAGGGATTTGAACACTGAAGCTTTCTTT
few	TRBV5-1	TRBJ1-1	.	CAWGQGESGTEAFF	TGCGCCTGGGGGCAGGGAGAGTCAGGCACTGAAGCTTTCTTT
.	TRBV15	TRBJ1-4	TRBD1	CATSFPGQMGNEKLFF	TGTGCCACCAGCTTCCCGGGACAGATGGGTAATGAAAAACTGTTTTTT
.	TRBV5-5	TRBJ1-1	.	CASSLIIGNTEAFF	TGTGCCAGCAGCTTGATAATCGGGAACACTGAAGCTTTCTTT
.	TRBV4-2	TRBJ2-7	TRBD2	CASSQDGGGLAAYEQYF	TGTGCCAGCAGCCAAGATGGGGGGGGACTAGCGGCCTACGAGCAGTACTTC
.	TRBV4-2	TRBJ1-2	.	CASSQDWTDYGYTF	TGTGCCAGCAGCCAAGATTGGACAGACTATGGCTACACCTTC
.	TRBV4-2	TRBJ2-3	.	CASSQDGVDTQYF	TGTGCCAGCAGCCAAGATGGAGTTGATACGCAGTATTTT
.	TRBV6-6	TRBJ2-1	TRBD1	CASSYGGTGGNEQFF	TGTGCCAGCAGTTACGGGGGGACAGGGGGAAATGAGCAGTTCTTC
.	TRBV7-9	TRBJ1-2	TRBD1	CASTDRTYGYTF	TGTGCCAGCACGGACAGGACGTATGGCTACACCTTC
.	TRBV5-1	TRBJ1-4	TRBD1	CASSLEPGQINEKLFF	TGCGCCAGCAGCTTGGAACCGGGACAGATTAATGAAAAACTGTTTTTT
.	TRBV9	TRBJ2-3	TRBD2	CASSVGTFPREKDTQYF	TGTGCCAGCAGCGTAGGGACCTTTCCGCGGGAGAAAGATACGCAGTATTTT
.	TRBV9	TRBJ2-1	.	CASTSGGGRIYNEQFF	TGTGCCAGCACCTCAGGAGGGGGCAGGATCTACAATGAGCAGTTCTTC
once	TRBV5-8	TRBJ1-3	.	CASSLDWAGNTIYF	TGTGCCAGCAGCTTGGACTGGGCGGGAAACACCATATATTTT
.	TRBV9	TRBJ2-3	.	CASSVAIGTDTQYF	TGTGCCAGCAGCGTAGCTATTGGCACAGATACGCAGTATTTT
.	TRBV7-9	TRBJ1-2	TRBD1	CASSSPRRQGNYGYTF	TGTGCCAGCAGCTCACCCCGTAGACAGGGGAACTATGGCTACACCTTC
.	TRBV18	TRBJ2-7	.	CASSPLDGNYEQYF	TGTGCCAGCTCACCCTTGGACGGGAACTACGAGCAGTACTTC
.	TRBV9	TRBJ1-1	TRBD1	CASSAAGTANTEAFF	TGTGCCAGCAGCGCCGCCGGGACAGCGAACACTGAAGCTTTCTTT
.	TRBV6-6	TRBJ2-5	.	CASRRQDSQETQYF	TGTGCCAGCAGGAGACAGGACTCCCAAGAGACCCAGTACTTC
.	TRBV18	TRBJ2-1	TRBD1	CASSPPSGGQQFF	TGTGCCAGCTCACCACCGTCAGGGGGCCAGCAGTTCTTC
.	TRBV7-2	TRBJ2-7	TRBD2	CASSLPTSGNYEQYF	TGTGCCAGCAGCCTACCCACTAGCGGGAACTACGAGCAGTACTTC